One T cell receptor beta chain is described in this entry. The antigen is unknown. Clones were read by immunoSEQ multiplex PCR, and TCRdb kept only the in-frame ones, dropping some. Of roughly 49,000 clones detected, around 87% appear once; the ten largest clones hold 10%. The entry originates in a study of OX40 agonist ivuxolimab in advanced cancers. Trimming cost V 2 bases and J 7 bases, with 11 bases left between them. This CDR3 is built from 14 residues. Germline CDR1 and CDR2: SGHVS and FQNEAQ. Findings of the study overall: In a subset of nonresponders, normalized T-cell clonal expansion was also low.

The receptor comes from an adult with an advanced solid tumor such as melanoma, head and neck, liver or kidney cancer. The source material was CD4+ or CD8+ T cells sorted from blood, sampled in a trial of the OX40 agonist ivuxolimab. V usage is TRBV7-8 and J usage is TRBJ1-4; TRBD1 is a possible D gene (5 bases). The CDR3 DNA follows: TGTGCCAGCAGCTTAAAAGGGGCCGCTGAAAAACTGTTTTTT. Translating gives CASSLKGAAEKLFF.